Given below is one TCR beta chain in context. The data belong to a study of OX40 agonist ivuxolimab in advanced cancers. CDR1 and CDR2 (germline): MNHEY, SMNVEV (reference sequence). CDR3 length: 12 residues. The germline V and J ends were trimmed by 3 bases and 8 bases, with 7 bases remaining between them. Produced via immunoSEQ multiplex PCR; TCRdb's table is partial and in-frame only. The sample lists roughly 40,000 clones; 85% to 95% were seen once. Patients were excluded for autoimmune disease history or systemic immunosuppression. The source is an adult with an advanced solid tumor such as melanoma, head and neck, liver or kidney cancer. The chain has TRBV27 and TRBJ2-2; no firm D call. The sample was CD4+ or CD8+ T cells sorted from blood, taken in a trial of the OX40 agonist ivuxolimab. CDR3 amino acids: CASSFPQGELFF. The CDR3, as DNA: TGTGCCAGCAGTTTCCCCCAGGGGGAGCTGTTTTTT.